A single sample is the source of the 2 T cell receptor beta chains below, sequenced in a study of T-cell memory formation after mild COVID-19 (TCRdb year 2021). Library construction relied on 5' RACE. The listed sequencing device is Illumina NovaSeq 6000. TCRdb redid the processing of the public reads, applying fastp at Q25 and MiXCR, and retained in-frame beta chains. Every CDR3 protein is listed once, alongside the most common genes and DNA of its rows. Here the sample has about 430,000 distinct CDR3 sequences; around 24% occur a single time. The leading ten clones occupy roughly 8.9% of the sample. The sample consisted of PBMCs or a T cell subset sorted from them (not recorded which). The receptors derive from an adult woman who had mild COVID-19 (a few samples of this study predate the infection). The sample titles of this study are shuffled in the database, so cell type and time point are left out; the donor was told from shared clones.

The CDR3 DNA is TGTGCCAGCAGCCCTACCGGGACTAGCGGAACCTACGAGCAGTACTTC. This codes for CASSPTGTSGTYEQYF. V is TRBV5-5 and J is TRBJ2-7; 11 bases are a match to TRBD2. The CDR3 has 16 amino acids. Germline CDR1 is SGHKS and CDR2 is YYEKEE (reference sequence). The V and J ends lost 4 bases and 2 bases, in that order; junction bases with no gene match: 8.

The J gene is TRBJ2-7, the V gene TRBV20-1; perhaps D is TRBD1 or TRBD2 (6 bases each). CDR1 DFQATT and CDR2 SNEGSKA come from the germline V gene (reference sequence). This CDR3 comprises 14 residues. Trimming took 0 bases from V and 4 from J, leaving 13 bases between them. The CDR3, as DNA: TGCAGTGCTAGAGATAGGGGGGATTTATACGAGCAGTACTTC. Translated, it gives CSARDRGDLYEQYF.